This entry describes one T cell receptor (beta chain). The sample originates from a study of untreated major depressive disorder. Produced via immunoSEQ multiplex PCR; TCRdb's table is partial and in-frame only. The data contain 20,000 to 25,000 clones, roughly 89% of them singletons. Each depressed patient was pairwise matched to a non-depressed control for sex, age, current smoking status and body mass index. Controls scored 5 or less on a depressive symptom inventory and never had mood disorders. No major medical conditions, Axis I/II comorbidities, regular medication, or illicit drugs. The specimen sequenced was CD4+ T cells from PBMCs. This receptor was obtained from a woman between 40 and 55 years old in good health.

The CDR3 loop is CASSKGQGARETQYF. CDR3 DNA sequence: TGTGCCAGCAGCAAGGGACAGGGGGCGCGGGAGACCCAGTACTTC. The rearrangement uses TRBV7-9 and TRBJ2-5; 12 positions match TRBD1. This CDR3 has 15 residues. Germline V gene lookup returns CDR1 SEHNR and CDR2 FQNEAQ (reference sequence). Unmatched junction bases numbered 6, after V lost 5 bases and J lost 5 bases.